This is a list of T cell receptor beta chains from one sample in a study of shared clonotypes between healthy human individuals. Clones were sequenced by immunoSEQ multiplex PCR, and TCRdb holds only the in-frame ones, with some missing. This table has more than 2 million clones, 90% to 95% appearing once. Sequences were obtained from naive CD4+ T cells sorted from blood. The source is a man between 18 and 29 years old in good health. Each CDR3 is given with its conserved first and last residue.

CDR3aa: CAAQSSYNEQFF
v_gene: TRBV10-3

CDR3aa: CASSPGGQDPYEQYF
v_gene: TRBV5-4

CDR3aa: CASSVTTGGGYTF
v_gene: TRBV6-1

CDR3aa: CASSQDKWRDRETGELFF
v_gene: TRBV4-1

CDR3aa: CASGLVVTSGRSSGETQYF
v_gene: TRBV12-5

CDR3aa: CASSTHRGTSGNTIYF
v_gene: TRBV9

CDR3aa: CASSLASQGLGEQYF
v_gene: TRBV7-9

CDR3aa: CAWSPRHTGELFF
v_gene: TRBV30

CDR3aa: CASSPEQGVPGSEQFF
v_gene: TRBV5-1

CDR3aa: CASSYSSLGAKNIQYF
v_gene: TRBV6-5

CDR3aa: CASSVAPSRHEQFF
v_gene: TRBV9

CDR3aa: CASSLRENEQFF
v_gene: TRBV5-4

CDR3aa: CASSHPGAGVDTEAFF
v_gene: TRBV7-8

CDR3aa: CASSLAKQINTEAFF
v_gene: TRBV5-4

CDR3aa: CASGAGGPPGELFF
v_gene: TRBV28